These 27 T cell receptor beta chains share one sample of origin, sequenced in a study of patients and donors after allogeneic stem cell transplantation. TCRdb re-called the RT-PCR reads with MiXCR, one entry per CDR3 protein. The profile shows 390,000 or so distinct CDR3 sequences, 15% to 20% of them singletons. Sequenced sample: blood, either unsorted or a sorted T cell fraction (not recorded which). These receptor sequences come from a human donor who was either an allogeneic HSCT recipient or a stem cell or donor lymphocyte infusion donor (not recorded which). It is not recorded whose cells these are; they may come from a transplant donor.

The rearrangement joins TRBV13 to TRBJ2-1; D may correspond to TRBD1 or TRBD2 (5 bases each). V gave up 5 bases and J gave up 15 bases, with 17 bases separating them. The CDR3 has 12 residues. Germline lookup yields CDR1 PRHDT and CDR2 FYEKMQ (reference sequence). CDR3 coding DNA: TGTGCCAGCAGCCCGGGACGATCCAGAATGTTCTTC. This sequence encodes CASSPGRSRMFF. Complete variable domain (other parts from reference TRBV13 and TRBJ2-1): AAGVIQSPRHLIKEKRETATLKCYPIPRHDTVYWYQQGPGQDPQFLISFYEKMQSDKGSIPDRFSAQQFSDYHSELNMSSLELGDSALYFCASSPGRSRMFFGPGTRLTVL.

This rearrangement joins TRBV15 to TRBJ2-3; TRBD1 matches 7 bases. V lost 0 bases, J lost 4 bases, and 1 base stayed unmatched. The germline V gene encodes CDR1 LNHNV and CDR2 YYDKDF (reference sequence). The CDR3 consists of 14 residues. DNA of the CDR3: TGTGCCACCAGCAGAGAGACAGGGCCAGATACGCAGTATTTT. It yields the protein CATSRETGPDTQYF.

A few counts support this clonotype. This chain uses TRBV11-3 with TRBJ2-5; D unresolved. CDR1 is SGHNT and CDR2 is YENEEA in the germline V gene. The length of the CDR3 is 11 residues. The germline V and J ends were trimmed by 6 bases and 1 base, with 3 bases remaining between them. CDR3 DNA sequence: TGTGCCAGCAGGGGCCAAGAGACCCAGTACTTC. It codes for CASRGQETQYF.

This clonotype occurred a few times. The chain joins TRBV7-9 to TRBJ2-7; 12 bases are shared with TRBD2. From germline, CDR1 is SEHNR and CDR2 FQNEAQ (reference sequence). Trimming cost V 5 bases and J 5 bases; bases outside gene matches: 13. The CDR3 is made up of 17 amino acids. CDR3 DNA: TGTGCCAGCAGCCCGAAGACTAGCGGGAGAAAGGCCGACGAGCAGTACTTC. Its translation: CASSPKTSGRKADEQYF.

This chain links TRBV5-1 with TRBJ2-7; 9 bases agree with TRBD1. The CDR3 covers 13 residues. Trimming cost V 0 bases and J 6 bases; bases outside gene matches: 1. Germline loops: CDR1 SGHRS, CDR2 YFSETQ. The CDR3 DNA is TGCGCCAGCAGCTTGGAGGACAGGGGCGAGCAGTACTTC. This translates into CASSLEDRGEQYF.

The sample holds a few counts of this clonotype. This CDR3 is CASSLYETGDQETQYF. CDR3 nucleotide sequence: TGCGCCAGCAGCTTGTATGAGACAGGGGACCAAGAGACCCAGTACTTC. The chain links TRBV5-1 to TRBJ2-5, with 8 bases identical to TRBD1. The J segment lost 0 bases and the V segment lost 1 base, leaving 5 bases of the junction unmatched. The CDR3 totals 16 residues. CDR1 SGHRS and CDR2 YFSETQ come from the germline V gene.

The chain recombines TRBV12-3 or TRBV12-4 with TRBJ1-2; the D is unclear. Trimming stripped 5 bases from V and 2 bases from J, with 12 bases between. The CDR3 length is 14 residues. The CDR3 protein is CASSPRAANYGYTF. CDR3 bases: TGTGCCAGCAGTCCCCGGGCCGCAAACTATGGCTACACCTTC.

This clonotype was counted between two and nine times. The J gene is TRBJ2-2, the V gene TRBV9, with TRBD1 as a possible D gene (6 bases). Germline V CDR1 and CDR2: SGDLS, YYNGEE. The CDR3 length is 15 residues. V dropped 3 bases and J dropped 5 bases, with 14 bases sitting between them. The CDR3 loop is CASSEGHSLTGELFF. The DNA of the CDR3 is TGTGCCAGCAGCGAGGGACATTCACTGACCGGGGAGCTGTTTTTT. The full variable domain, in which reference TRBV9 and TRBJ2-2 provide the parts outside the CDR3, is DSGVTQTPKHLITATGQRVTLRCSPRSGDLSVYWYQQSLDQGLQFLIQYYNGEERAKGNILERFSAQQFPDLHSELNLSSLELGDSALYFCASSEGHSLTGELFFGEGSRLTVL.

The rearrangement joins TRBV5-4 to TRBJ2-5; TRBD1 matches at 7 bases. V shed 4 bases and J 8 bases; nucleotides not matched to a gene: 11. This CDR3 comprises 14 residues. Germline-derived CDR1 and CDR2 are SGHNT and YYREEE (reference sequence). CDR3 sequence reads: CASSHGNDRETQYF. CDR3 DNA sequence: TGTGCCAGCAGCCACGGGAACGACAGGGAAACCCAGTACTTC.

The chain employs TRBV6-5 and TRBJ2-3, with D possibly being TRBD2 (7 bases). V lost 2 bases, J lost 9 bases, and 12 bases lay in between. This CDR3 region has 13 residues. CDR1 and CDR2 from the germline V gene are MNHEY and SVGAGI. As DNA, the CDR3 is TGTGCCAGCAGTTACGGGGGGGCGGAGACGCAGTATTTT. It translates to CASSYGGAETQYF.

The CDR3 DNA reads as TGCGCCAGCAGCCCCTATAGCGGCTCCTACAATGAGCAGTTCTTC. Translation gives CASSPYSGSYNEQFF. The chain links TRBV5-1 to TRBJ2-1; D possibly corresponds to TRBD2 (6 bases). Trimming left V 4 bases short and J 0 bases short, with 11 bases between. The CDR3 sequence is 15 residues long. Germline V lookup: CDR1 SGHRS, CDR2 YFSETQ.

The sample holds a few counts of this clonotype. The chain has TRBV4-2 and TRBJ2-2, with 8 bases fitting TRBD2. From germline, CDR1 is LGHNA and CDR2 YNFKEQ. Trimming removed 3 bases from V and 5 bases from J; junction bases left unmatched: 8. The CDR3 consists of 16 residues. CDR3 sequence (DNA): TGTGCCAGCAGCCACCCGGGGGGGATTGGGACCGGGGAGCTGTTTTTT. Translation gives CASSHPGGIGTGELFF.

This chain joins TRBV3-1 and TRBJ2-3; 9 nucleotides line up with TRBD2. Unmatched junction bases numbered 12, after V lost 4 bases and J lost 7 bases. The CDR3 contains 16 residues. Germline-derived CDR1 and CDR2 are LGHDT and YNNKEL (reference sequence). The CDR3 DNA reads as TGTGCCAGCAGCCCGGGTCGTAGCGGGAGTATGAATACGCAGTATTTT. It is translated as CASSPGRSGSMNTQYF.

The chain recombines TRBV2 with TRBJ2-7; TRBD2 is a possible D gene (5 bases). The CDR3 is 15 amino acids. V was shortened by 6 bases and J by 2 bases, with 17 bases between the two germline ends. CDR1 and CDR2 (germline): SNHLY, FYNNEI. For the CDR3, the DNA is TGTGCCAGCAGCGCGGGTCAGGCCAAAACCTACGAGCAGTACTTC. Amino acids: CASSAGQAKTYEQYF.

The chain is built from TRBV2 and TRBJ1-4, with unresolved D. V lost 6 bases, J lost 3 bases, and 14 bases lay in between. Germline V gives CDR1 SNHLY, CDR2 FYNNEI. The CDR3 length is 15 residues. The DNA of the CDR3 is TGTGCCAGCAGCCAGCGAGAAGGGCCTAATGAAAAACTGTTTTTT. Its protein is CASSQREGPNEKLFF.

The DNA of the CDR3 is TGTGCCATCAGTGAGGACAGGAGCTCCTATAATTCACCCCTCCACTTT. This gives the protein CAISEDRSSYNSPLHF. The rearrangement links TRBV10-3 to TRBJ1-6, with D possibly TRBD1 on 6 matching bases. V was pared by 2 bases and J by 0 bases, with 8 bases between. Germline loops: CDR1 ENHRY, CDR2 SYGVKD. The CDR3 runs 16 residues.

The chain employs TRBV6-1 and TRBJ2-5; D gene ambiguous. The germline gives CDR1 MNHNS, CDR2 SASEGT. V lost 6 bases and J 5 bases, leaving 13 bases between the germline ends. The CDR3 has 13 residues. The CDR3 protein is CASRYLGSETQYF. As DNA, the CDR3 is TGTGCCAGCAGGTATTTGGGTTCGGAGACCCAGTACTTC.

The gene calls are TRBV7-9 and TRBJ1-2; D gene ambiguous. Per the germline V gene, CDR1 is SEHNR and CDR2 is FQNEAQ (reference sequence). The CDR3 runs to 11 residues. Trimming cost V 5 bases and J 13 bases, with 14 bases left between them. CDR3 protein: CASSIGGLLTF. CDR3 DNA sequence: TGTGCCAGCAGCATCGGAGGGCTGCTCACCTTC.

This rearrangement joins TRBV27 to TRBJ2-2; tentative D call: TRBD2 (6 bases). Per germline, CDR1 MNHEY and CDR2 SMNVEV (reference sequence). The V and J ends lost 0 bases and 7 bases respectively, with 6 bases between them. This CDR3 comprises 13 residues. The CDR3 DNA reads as TGTGCCAGCAGTTTATCGCGGGGCGGGGAGCTGTTTTTT. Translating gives CASSLSRGGELFF.

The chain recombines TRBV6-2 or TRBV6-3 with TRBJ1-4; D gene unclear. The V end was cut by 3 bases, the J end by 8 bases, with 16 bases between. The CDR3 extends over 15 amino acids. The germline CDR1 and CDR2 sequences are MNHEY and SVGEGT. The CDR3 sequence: CASSYSSRVREKLFF. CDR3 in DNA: TGTGCCAGCAGTTATTCCTCCCGAGTGCGGGAAAAACTGTTTTTT.

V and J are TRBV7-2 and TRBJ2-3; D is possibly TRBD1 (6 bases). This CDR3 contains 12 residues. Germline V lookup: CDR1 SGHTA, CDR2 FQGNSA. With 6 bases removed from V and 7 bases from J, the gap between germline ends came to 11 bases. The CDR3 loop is CASRPTGYTQYF. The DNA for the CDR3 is TGTGCCAGCAGGCCCACAGGGTATACGCAGTATTTT.

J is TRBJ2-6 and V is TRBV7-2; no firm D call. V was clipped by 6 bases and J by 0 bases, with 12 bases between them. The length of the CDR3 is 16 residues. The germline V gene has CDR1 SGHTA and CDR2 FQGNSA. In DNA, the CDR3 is TGTGCCAGCAGTTACAAGCAAGGCTCTGGGGCCAACGTCCTGACTTTC. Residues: CASSYKQGSGANVLTF.

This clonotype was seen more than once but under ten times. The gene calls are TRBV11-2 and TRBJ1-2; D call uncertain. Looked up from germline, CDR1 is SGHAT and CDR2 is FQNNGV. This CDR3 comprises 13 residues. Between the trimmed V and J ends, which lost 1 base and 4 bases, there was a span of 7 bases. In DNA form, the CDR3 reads TGTGCCAGCAGCTTAGCCAGGTCCTATGGCTACACCTTC. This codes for CASSLARSYGYTF.

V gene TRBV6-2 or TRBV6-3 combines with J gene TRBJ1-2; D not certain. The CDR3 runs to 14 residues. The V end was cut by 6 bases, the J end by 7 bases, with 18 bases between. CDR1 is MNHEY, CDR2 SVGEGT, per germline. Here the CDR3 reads CASSYPDGLSGYTF. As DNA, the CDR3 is TGTGCCAGCAGCTACCCCGACGGACTATCTGGCTACACCTTC.

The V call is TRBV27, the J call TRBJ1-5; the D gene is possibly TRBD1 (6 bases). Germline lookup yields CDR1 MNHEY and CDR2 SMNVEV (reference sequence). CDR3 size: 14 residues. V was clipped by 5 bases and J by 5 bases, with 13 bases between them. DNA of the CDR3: TGTGCCAGCAGTCTTGGGGGCCTGGATCAGCCCCAGCATTTT. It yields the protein CASSLGGLDQPQHF.

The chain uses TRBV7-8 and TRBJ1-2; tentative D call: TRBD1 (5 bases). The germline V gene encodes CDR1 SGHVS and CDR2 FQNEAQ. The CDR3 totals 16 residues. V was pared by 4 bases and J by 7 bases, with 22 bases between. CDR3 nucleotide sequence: TGTGCCAGCAGCTCCAACCAACCCCAGGGCCTCGGTGGCTACACCTTC. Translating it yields CASSSNQPQGLGGYTF. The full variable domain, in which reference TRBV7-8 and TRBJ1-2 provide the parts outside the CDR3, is GAGVSQSPRYKVAKRGQDVALRCDPISGHVSLFWYQQALGQGPEFLTYFQNEAQLDKSGLPSDRFFAERPEGSVSTLKIQRTQQEDSAVYLCASSSNQPQGLGGYTFGSGTRLTVV.

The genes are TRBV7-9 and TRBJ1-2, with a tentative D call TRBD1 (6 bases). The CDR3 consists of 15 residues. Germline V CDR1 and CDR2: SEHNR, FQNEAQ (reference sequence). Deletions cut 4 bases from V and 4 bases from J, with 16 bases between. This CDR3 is CASSSDRNNAYGYTF. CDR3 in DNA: TGTGCCAGCAGCTCCGACAGGAATAACGCCTATGGCTACACCTTC.